A selection of T cell receptor beta chains follows, all from one sample in a study of CD8 T cells in ankylosing spondylitis. TCRdb re-derived calls from the 5' RACE reads in MiXCR, one entry per CDR3 protein. The table has about 540,000 distinct CDR3 sequences, 10% to 15% seen once. Sequenced input: blood, either unsorted or a sorted T cell fraction (not recorded which). All receptors derive from a male donor with ankylosing spondylitis. Both conserved end residues are part of each CDR3. The order of the fields is CDR3 protein, J gene, V gene.

CASSPDYHSYNEQFF TRBJ2-1 TRBV6-1
CASSLSFTSGRTDTQYF TRBJ2-3 TRBV5-1
CSVGVESSYNEQFF TRBJ2-1 TRBV29-1
CATSDRLGGSTYNEQFF TRBJ2-1 TRBV24-1
CAISESAGDQPQHF TRBJ1-5 TRBV10-3
CASTERFSGNTGELFF TRBJ2-2 TRBV11-2
CASSGRERGELFF TRBJ2-2 TRBV5-1
CSARPSTAPNSPLHF TRBJ1-6 TRBV20-1
CASSLSGNSAFF TRBJ1-1 TRBV5-6
CASNPSGNTDTQYF TRBJ2-3 TRBV5-1
CASRESSYNEQFF TRBJ2-1 TRBV12-3/TRBV12-4
CASSWGGSTDTQYF TRBJ2-3 TRBV5-1
CASNVGTPTDTQYF TRBJ2-3 TRBV7-9
CSATQPTVYNEQFF TRBJ2-1 TRBV20-1
CASSIGDRGDTQYF TRBJ2-3 TRBV5-1
CASSPGQGGWPQHF TRBJ1-5 TRBV28
CASSEAQGETQYF TRBJ2-5 TRBV2
CASSYGRGEAGELFF TRBJ2-2 TRBV6-5
CATSDFSRNTGELFF TRBJ2-2 TRBV24-1
CSARDQGQQPKNIQYF TRBJ2-4 TRBV20-1
CASSYDRKVAYEQYF TRBJ2-7 TRBV6-2/TRBV6-3
CASSFIVTEAFF TRBJ1-1 TRBV7-9
CASSSRGRGFTDTQYF TRBJ2-3 TRBV5-1
CSARIAGPGNQPQHF TRBJ1-5 TRBV20-1
CASSQGVRNTEAFF TRBJ1-1 TRBV3-1
CASSLDPGVGYTF TRBJ1-2 TRBV7-2
CASRGTGFSGYTF TRBJ1-2 TRBV2
CSARDKLAGGYEQYF TRBJ2-7 TRBV20-1
CASSLAARAQFF TRBJ2-1 TRBV7-2
CASSLVAGAGTEAFF TRBJ1-1 TRBV5-6
CSASYREAWETQYF TRBJ2-5 TRBV20-1
CASSKVRVAGLYNEQFF TRBJ2-1 TRBV21-1
CASSAWREKDGYTF TRBJ1-2 TRBV5-1
CASSNELGAYNEQFF TRBJ2-1 TRBV6-4
CASTQRVNEKLFF TRBJ1-4 TRBV2
CASSRTSGAYNEQFF TRBJ2-1 TRBV12-3/TRBV12-4
CASSPADGQFF TRBJ2-1 TRBV12-3/TRBV12-4
CSVEGTSDSSTDTQYF TRBJ2-3 TRBV29-1
CASSTDPPATNEKLFF TRBJ1-4 TRBV18
CASSHGRGTDTQYF TRBJ2-3 TRBV5-1
CASSLMGQPLTAFF TRBJ1-1 TRBV27
CAATWSRGSIFVGPDETQYF TRBJ2-5 TRBV11-1
CATSPGTGFIDEQFF TRBJ2-1 TRBV24-1
CASTLGDEQFF TRBJ2-1 TRBV5-1
CASSLAGVRPPHSKLFF TRBJ1-4 TRBV12-3/TRBV12-4
CASTLGVAGTDTQYF TRBJ2-3 TRBV12-3/TRBV12-4
CASSLAGQGGQTQYF TRBJ2-5 TRBV7-2
CSAQGEARGYNEQFF TRBJ2-1 TRBV20-1
CASGLTGVDEQFF TRBJ2-1 TRBV12-5
CASSLLTTGGVKNIQYF TRBJ2-4 TRBV7-9
CASTGDRGREQFF TRBJ2-1 TRBV11-2
CASSQGRSPYNEQFF TRBJ2-1 TRBV7-9
CASSSQGGRGTQYF TRBJ2-3 TRBV7-9
CASGLDPRGTGVVGELFF TRBJ2-2 TRBV12-5
CASYDFTYNEQFF TRBJ2-1 TRBV12-3/TRBV12-4
CASTRSGNYNEQFF TRBJ2-1 TRBV6-1